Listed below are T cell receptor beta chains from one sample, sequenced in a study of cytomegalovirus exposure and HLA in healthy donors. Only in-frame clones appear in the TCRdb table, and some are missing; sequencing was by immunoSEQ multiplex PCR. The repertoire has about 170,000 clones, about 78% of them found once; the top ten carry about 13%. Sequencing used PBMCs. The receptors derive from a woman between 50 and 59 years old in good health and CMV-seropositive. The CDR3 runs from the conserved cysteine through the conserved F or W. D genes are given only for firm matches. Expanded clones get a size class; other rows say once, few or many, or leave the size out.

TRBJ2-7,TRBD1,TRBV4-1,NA,CASSREGTGFYEQYF,TGCGCCAGCAGCCGAGAAGGGACAGGGTTCTACGAGCAGTACTTC
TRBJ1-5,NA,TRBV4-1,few,CASSQEARGKEPQHF,TGCGCCAGCAGCCAAGAAGCCAGGGGAAAAGAGCCCCAGCATTTT
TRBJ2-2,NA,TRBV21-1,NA,CASSEKGLAGPTGELFF,TGTGCCAGCAGCGAAAAAGGGCTAGCGGGGCCCACCGGGGAGCTGTTTTTT
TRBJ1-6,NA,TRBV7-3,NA,CASSLTPDSPLHF,TGTGCCAGCAGCTTAACCCCGGATTCACCCCTCCACTTT
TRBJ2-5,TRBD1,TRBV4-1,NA,CASSQTGVETQYF,TGCGCCAGCAGCCAAACAGGGGTAGAGACCCAGTACTTC
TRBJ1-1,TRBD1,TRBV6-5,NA,CASSMTGGTEAFF,TGTGCCAGCAGTATGACAGGGGGCACTGAAGCTTTCTTT
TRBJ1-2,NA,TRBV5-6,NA,CASFPRGGLHYGYTF,TGTGCCAGCTTCCCTCGGGGGGGCCTCCACTATGGCTACACCTTC
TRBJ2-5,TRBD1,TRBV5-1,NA,CASSRTGGLQETQYF,TGCGCCAGCAGCCGGACAGGGGGCCTGCAAGAGACCCAGTACTTC
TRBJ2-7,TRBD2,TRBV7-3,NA,CASSLVAGGYEQYF,TGTGCCAGCAGCTTAGTGGCGGGGGGCTACGAGCAGTACTTC
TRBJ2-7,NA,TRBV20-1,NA,CSAVTGYEQYF,TGCAGTGCTGTGACTGGCTACGAGCAGTACTTC
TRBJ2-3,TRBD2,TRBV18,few,CASSPPDGGGAGTQYF,TGTGCCAGCTCACCACCGGACGGCGGGGGGGCCGGTACGCAGTATTTT
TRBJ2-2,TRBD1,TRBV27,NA,CASSLVQGNTGELFF,TGTGCCAGCAGTTTAGTACAGGGGAATACCGGGGAGCTGTTTTTT
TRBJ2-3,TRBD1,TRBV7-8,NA,CASTPDRSTDTQYF,TGTGCCAGCACCCCGGACAGGAGCACAGATACGCAGTATTTT
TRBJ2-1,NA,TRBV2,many,CASSVQLVGNNEQFF,TGTGCCAGCAGTGTGCAACTAGTAGGGAACAATGAGCAGTTCTTC
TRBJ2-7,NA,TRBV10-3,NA,CAISDTPYEQYF,TGTGCCATTTCAGACACCCCCTACGAGCAGTACTTC
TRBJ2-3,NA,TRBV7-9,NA,CASSLGSSSTDTQYF,TGTGCCAGCAGCTTAGGCAGTTCTAGCACAGATACGCAGTATTTT
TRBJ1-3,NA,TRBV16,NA,CASSQWEGNTIYF,TGTGCCAGCAGCCAATGGGAGGGCAACACCATATATTTT
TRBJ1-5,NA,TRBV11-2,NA,CASSLDGHSNQPQHF,TGTGCCAGCAGCTTAGACGGACATAGCAATCAGCCCCAGCATTTT
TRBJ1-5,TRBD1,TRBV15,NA,CATSMTGTGFNQPQHF,TGTGCCACCAGCATGACCGGGACAGGGTTTAATCAGCCCCAGCATTTT
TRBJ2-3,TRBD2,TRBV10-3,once,CAIRGGADTQYF,TGTGCCATCCGGGGAGGGGCAGATACGCAGTATTTT
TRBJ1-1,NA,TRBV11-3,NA,CASSIQGNTEAFF,TGTGCCAGCAGCATACAGGGGAACACTGAAGCTTTCTTT
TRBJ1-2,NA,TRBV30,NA,CAWSLSDPTANGYTF,TGTGCCTGGAGTCTAAGTGACCCGACAGCTAATGGCTACACCTTC
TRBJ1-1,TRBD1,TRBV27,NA,CASSLLAGGLGTEAFF,TGTGCCAGCAGTTTATTAGCAGGGGGCTTGGGAACTGAAGCTTTCTTT
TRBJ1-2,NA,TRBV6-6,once,CASSPRGLAYGYTF,TGTGCCAGCAGTCCCAGGGGCCTTGCTTATGGCTACACCTTC
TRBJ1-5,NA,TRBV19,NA,CASRKITYSNQPQHF,TGTGCCAGCCGTAAGATAACTTATAGCAATCAGCCCCAGCATTTT
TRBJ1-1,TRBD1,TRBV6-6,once,CASSYRRDRAGEAFF,TGTGCCAGCAGTTACCGCCGGGACAGGGCGGGTGAAGCTTTCTTT
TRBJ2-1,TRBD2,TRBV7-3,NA,CASSSRAGGSSREQFF,TGTGCCAGCAGCTCCCGAGCGGGGGGATCATCAAGAGAGCAGTTCTTC
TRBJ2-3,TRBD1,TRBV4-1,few,CASSHTGGYADTQYF,TGCGCCAGCAGCCATACAGGGGGCTATGCAGATACGCAGTATTTT
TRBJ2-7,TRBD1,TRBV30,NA,CAWSIQGYEQYF,TGTGCCTGGAGCATACAGGGGTACGAGCAGTACTTC
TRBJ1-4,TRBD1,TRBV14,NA,CASSLRTGLNEKLFF,TGTGCCAGCAGCCTTCGGACAGGACTTAATGAAAAACTGTTTTTT
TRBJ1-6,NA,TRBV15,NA,CATSRDRTVNSPLHF,TGTGCCACCAGCAGAGACAGGACAGTTAATTCACCCCTCCACTTT
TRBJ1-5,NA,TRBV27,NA,CASSSRQAVVSNQPQHF,TGTGCCAGCAGTTCCCGACAGGCTGTGGTTAGCAATCAGCCCCAGCATTTT
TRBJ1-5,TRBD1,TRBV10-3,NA,CAISRGTGDPRPQHF,TGTGCCATCAGTCGCGGGACAGGGGATCCAAGGCCCCAGCATTTT
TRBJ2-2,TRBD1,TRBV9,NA,CASSPGTGGRTGELFF,TGTGCCAGCAGCCCCGGGACAGGGGGTAGGACCGGGGAGCTGTTTTTT
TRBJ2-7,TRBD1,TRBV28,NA,CASSPRTGVRDEQYF,TGTGCCAGCAGCCCTCGTACAGGGGTAAGGGACGAGCAGTACTTC
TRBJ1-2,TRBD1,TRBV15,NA,CATSRVLGGTDGYTF,TGTGCCACCAGCAGAGTTTTAGGGGGCACTGATGGCTACACCTTC
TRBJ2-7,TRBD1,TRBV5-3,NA,CARSLGQGAYEQYF,TGTGCCAGAAGCTTGGGGCAGGGGGCTTACGAGCAGTACTTC
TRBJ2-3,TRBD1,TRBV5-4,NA,CASSYGQGADTQYF,TGTGCCAGCAGCTATGGACAGGGAGCAGATACGCAGTATTTT
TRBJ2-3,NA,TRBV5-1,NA,CASSLVLVPTDTQYF,TGCGCCAGCAGCTTGGTTCTAGTTCCAACAGATACGCAGTATTTT
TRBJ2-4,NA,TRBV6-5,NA,CASSYPLGAGVIQYF,TGTGCCAGCAGTTATCCTCTTGGGGCAGGGGTCATTCAGTACTTC
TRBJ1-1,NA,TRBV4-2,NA,CASSRPGVGDTEAFF,TGTGCCAGCAGTCGGCCAGGGGTGGGAGACACTGAAGCTTTCTTT
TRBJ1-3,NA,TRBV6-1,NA,CASSEPVAGNTIYF,TGTGCCAGCAGTGAACCAGTGGCCGGAAACACCATATATTTT
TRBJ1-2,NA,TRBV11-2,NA,CASTSRGGYTF,TGTGCCAGCACAAGCAGGGGTGGCTACACCTTC
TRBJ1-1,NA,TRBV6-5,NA,CASHFTGSGAEAFF,TGTGCCAGCCATTTCACAGGTTCGGGGGCTGAAGCTTTCTTT
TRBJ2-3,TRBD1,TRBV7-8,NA,CASSRDRGRNTDTQYF,TGTGCCAGCAGCCGCGACAGGGGGCGCAACACAGATACGCAGTATTTT
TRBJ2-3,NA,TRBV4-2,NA,CASSYDQGDTQYF,TGTGCCAGCAGCTACGACCAGGGAGATACGCAGTATTTT
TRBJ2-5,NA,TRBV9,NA,CASSSRTLPQETQYF,TGTGCCAGCAGCTCCCGGACACTACCGCAAGAGACCCAGTACTTC
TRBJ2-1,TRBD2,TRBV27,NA,CSTQRLAVGNEQFF,TGTTCGACCCAGCGACTAGCGGTCGGGAATGAGCAGTTCTTC
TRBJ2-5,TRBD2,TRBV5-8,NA,CASSLVSGGETQYF,TGTGCCAGCAGCTTGGTCAGCGGGGGGGAGACCCAGTACTTC
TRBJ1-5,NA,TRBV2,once,CASGHYSNQPQHF,TGTGCCAGCGGACACTATAGCAATCAGCCCCAGCATTTT
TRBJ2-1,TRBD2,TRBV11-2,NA,CASSLVAGGPVEQFF,TGTGCCAGCAGCTTAGTTGCGGGGGGCCCCGTTGAGCAGTTCTTC
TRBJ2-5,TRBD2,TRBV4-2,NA,CASSYPGVAGGLLGETQYF,TGTGCCAGCAGCTATCCGGGGGTAGCGGGGGGGTTATTAGGAGAGACCCAGTACTTC
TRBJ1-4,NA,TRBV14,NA,CASSQDQGMREKLFF,TGTGCCAGCAGCCAAGATCAGGGGATGAGAGAAAAACTGTTTTTT
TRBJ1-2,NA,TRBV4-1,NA,CASSQGGGANYGYTF,TGCGCCAGCAGCCAAGGAGGAGGAGCTAACTATGGCTACACCTTC
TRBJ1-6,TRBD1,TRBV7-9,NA,CASSLSGQGNSPLHF,TGTGCCAGCAGCTTGAGTGGACAGGGCAATTCACCCCTCCACTTT